Given below is one T cell receptor beta chain in context. No cognate antigen has been identified for it. No much larger clonotype is one base removed from it; base qualities were not supplied. There are 15 amino acids in the CDR3, from cysteine to phenylalanine inclusive. CDR3 DNA only is kept here, 45 bases in frame from base 1. Clipping removes 1 base from V and 6 bases from J, with 5 as the unmatched junction base count. CDR1 and CDR2, looked up from the germline V gene, are SGHTA and FQGNSA. Each donor gave one peripheral blood draw, averaging around 0.11 L, which was collected into heparinised tubes. Using a panel that included CD45RO, CCR7, CD25, CD127, CD95 and CD27, naive, central memory, regulatory and stem cell-like memory CD4+ T cells were sorted on a BD FACSAria II. All sorted populations exceeded 95% purity. PBMCs were separated immediately by Lymphoprep density gradient centrifugation and were stained directly, without being cultured. To minimize batch effects, samples were stained and sorted in pairs, one healthy donor with one patient per experiment.

The entire amount of isolated RNA was reverse transcribed using the High Capacity cDNA Reverse Transcription Kit, so the sequenced TCRB transcripts were expressed ones. Naive, central memory and regulatory T cell samples underwent deep immunoSEQ sequencing, averaging around 4 million total reads per sample. After sorted cells were lysed in RLT buffer, RNA was extracted with DNase-treated RNeasy Micro or Mini kits, with the choice depending on cell number. To prevent cross-contamination, every cell subset was processed on its own, while patient and healthy donor samples were processed together. The immunoSEQ multiplex PCR was used to amplify TCRB sequences from cDNA, generating 87-bp fragments that spanned the CDR3 region. Sequencing of the amplicons was performed on the Illumina HiSeq platform. The paper's processing steps were these. Synthetic template baselines were used to correct PCR bias computationally, reads within Hamming distance 2 were collapsed together, and singletons that could not be merged were discarded. By aligning reads against IMGT, V, D and J genes, CDR3 length, and insertions or deletions at six rearrangement sites were assigned. Within each subset, clonotype counts were normalized to sorted cell number, and only after that were true diversity and Gini coefficients computed with the tcR R package. Repertoire sharing was quantified using the overlap coefficient calculated on TCRB nucleotide sequences. Out-of-frame TCRB sequences from naive cells were analyzed as a proxy for the pre-selection repertoire. TCRdb provides this immuneACCESS table in a form limited to in-frame rearrangements. Some clones are lacking; in checked studies, under half of them reflect an unresolved V gene, and why the rest are absent is not known. The V and J calls and the clone size are those of that table, but D and trimming were determined from the DNA. Here the sample has 810,000 or so clones; 17% occur a single time. Clones ranked in the top ten supply 0.023% of the sample.

These data are taken from a study of beta chain features in type 1 diabetes (dated by TCRdb to between 2018 and 2020). General notes on the study: Mean age, gender distribution, total cell number and subset yield did not differ between patients and healthy donors. Naive and central memory subsets were obtained from all 30 or so donors, but regulatory and stem cell-like memory subsets were isolated from only 8 patients and roughly 8 healthy donors. The study compared the TCRB repertoires of sorted circulating CD4+ T cell subsets in recently diagnosed type 1 diabetes patients with those in matched healthy donors. A total of around 110,000,000 sorted cells were examined across all samples, and RNA yield correlated strongly with the number of cells per subset.

The full study reports these points: PCR might favor shorter templates, but patient and control samples were amplified and corrected together, so any skew would affect both groups equally. Because cDNA rather than genomic DNA was sequenced, highly expressing activated cells could have been over-represented, although no difference in activation and CD3 levels was found between groups. A moderate but significant shortening of TCRB CDR3 length was observed in type 1 diabetes patients in all four CD4+ subsets. Naive, central memory and regulatory TCRB repertoires appeared to be more similar among patients than among healthy donors. Only small numbers of individuals were included in the HLA sub-analyses, which left unresolved whether HLA type had any influence on TCRB rearrangement. Fewer insertions and more nucleotide deletions at VDJ recombination sites were observed in patients with type 1 diabetes, implying thymic rearrangement abnormalities.

Sequencing input: naive CD4+ T cells from blood. What this sample's cell subset or site label stands for: true naive CD4+ T cells. The chain uses TRBV7-2 and TRBJ2-5, and 10 junction bases match TRBD2. This receptor was identified in a woman aged 18 to 35 in good health. The CDR3 protein is CASSLGASGRQTQYF. Here is the DNA: TGTGCCAGCAGCTTAGGGGCTAGCGGGAGACAGACCCAGTACTTC.